Listed below are T cell receptor beta chains from one sample, sequenced in a study of OX40 agonist ivuxolimab in advanced cancers. Method: immunoSEQ multiplex PCR; TCRdb's copy keeps in-frame clones and lacks some. The table lists roughly 100,000 clones, around 85% of them singletons. The sample in question was CD4+ or CD8+ T cells sorted from blood, obtained in a trial of the OX40 agonist ivuxolimab. The receptors shown here come from an adult with an advanced solid tumor such as melanoma, head and neck, liver or kidney cancer. Both conserved end residues are part of each CDR3. A D gene is named only where the DNA matches it firmly. Not all rows give a size; the values are once, few, many and, for expanded clones, a class.

abundance: .
j_gene: TRBJ1-2
v_gene: TRBV5-1
d_gene: .
CDR3aa: CASNQGGSGYGYTF
CDR3nt: TGCGCCAGCAATCAGGGAGGTTCTGGCTATGGCTACACCTTC

abundance: .
j_gene: TRBJ2-5
v_gene: TRBV27
d_gene: .
CDR3aa: CASQGGPGLTETQYF
CDR3nt: TGTGCCAGCCAGGGGGGGCCTGGCTTGACAGAGACCCAGTACTTC

abundance: .
j_gene: TRBJ1-4
v_gene: TRBV7-9
d_gene: .
CDR3aa: CASSLGSVNEKLFF
CDR3nt: TGTGCCAGCAGCTTAGGGTCCGTAAATGAAAAACTGTTTTTT

abundance: .
j_gene: TRBJ2-2
v_gene: TRBV29-1
d_gene: TRBD1
CDR3aa: CSGGTGWTGELFF
CDR3nt: TGCAGCGGTGGGACAGGGTGGACCGGGGAGCTGTTTTTT

abundance: once
j_gene: TRBJ1-1
v_gene: TRBV18
d_gene: .
CDR3aa: CASSPGQNTEAFF
CDR3nt: TGTGCCAGCTCACCAGGACAGAACACTGAAGCTTTCTTT

abundance: .
j_gene: TRBJ2-3
v_gene: TRBV7-2
d_gene: .
CDR3aa: CASSLGVDTQYF
CDR3nt: TGTGCCAGCAGCTTAGGGGTAGATACGCAGTATTTT

abundance: .
j_gene: TRBJ2-5
v_gene: TRBV18
d_gene: .
CDR3aa: CASSPRGSYQETQYF
CDR3nt: TGTGCCAGCTCACCGCGCGGGTCCTATCAAGAGACCCAGTACTTC

abundance: .
j_gene: TRBJ2-7
v_gene: TRBV11-2
d_gene: .
CDR3aa: CASSSALLVNEQYF
CDR3nt: TGTGCCAGCAGCTCGGCTCTACTAGTTAACGAGCAGTACTTC

abundance: few
j_gene: TRBJ2-3
v_gene: TRBV2
d_gene: TRBD1
CDR3aa: CASSEAWGQGGTDTQYF
CDR3nt: TGTGCCAGCAGTGAAGCGTGGGGACAGGGGGGCACAGATACGCAGTATTTT

abundance: few
j_gene: TRBJ1-1
v_gene: TRBV6-6
d_gene: TRBD1
CDR3aa: CASSYRQGTEAFF
CDR3nt: TGTGCCAGCAGTTACCGACAGGGCACTGAAGCTTTCTTT

abundance: .
j_gene: TRBJ2-5
v_gene: TRBV5-1
d_gene: .
CDR3aa: CASSPPGSVGETQYF
CDR3nt: TGCGCCAGCAGCCCCCCGGGATCGGTGGGGGAGACCCAGTACTTC

abundance: .
j_gene: TRBJ1-5
v_gene: TRBV19
d_gene: TRBD1
CDR3aa: CASSTTGGGRQPQHF
CDR3nt: TGTGCCAGTAGTACGACAGGGGGCGGACGTCAGCCCCAGCATTTT

abundance: .
j_gene: TRBJ2-7
v_gene: TRBV19
d_gene: TRBD2
CDR3aa: CASSGRVGEQYF
CDR3nt: TGTGCCAGTAGCGGGAGGGTCGGCGAGCAGTACTTC

abundance: .
j_gene: TRBJ2-1
v_gene: TRBV6-5
d_gene: .
CDR3aa: CASGIINEQFF
CDR3nt: TGTGCCAGCGGTATTATCAATGAGCAGTTCTTC

abundance: once
j_gene: TRBJ2-3
v_gene: TRBV9
d_gene: .
CDR3aa: CASSVEGRTDTQYF
CDR3nt: TGTGCCAGCAGCGTAGAGGGTAGAACAGATACGCAGTATTTT

abundance: .
j_gene: TRBJ1-4
v_gene: TRBV27
d_gene: .
CDR3aa: CASSLWGGPTTNEKLFF
CDR3nt: TGTGCCAGCAGTTTATGGGGGGGCCCCACAACTAATGAAAAACTGTTTTTT

abundance: few
j_gene: TRBJ2-3
v_gene: TRBV7-8
d_gene: TRBD2
CDR3aa: CASSLGPLAGGRDTQYF
CDR3nt: TGTGCCAGCAGCTTGGGGCCCTTAGCGGGGGGTAGAGATACGCAGTATTTT

abundance: .
j_gene: TRBJ2-2
v_gene: TRBV19
d_gene: TRBD2
CDR3aa: CASRTSGSNTGELFF
CDR3nt: TGTGCCAGTAGGACTAGCGGATCAAACACCGGGGAGCTGTTTTTT

abundance: .
j_gene: TRBJ1-4
v_gene: TRBV6-4
d_gene: .
CDR3aa: CASSDAQGEKLFF
CDR3nt: TGTGCCAGCAGTGACGCCCAGGGGGAAAAACTGTTTTTT

abundance: .
j_gene: TRBJ1-5
v_gene: TRBV6-6
d_gene: .
CDR3aa: CASRADIWGNQPQHF
CDR3nt: TGTGCCAGCAGGGCCGATATTTGGGGCAATCAGCCCCAGCATTTT

abundance: few
j_gene: TRBJ2-2
v_gene: TRBV7-9
d_gene: .
CDR3aa: CAGGRGANTGELFF
CDR3nt: TGTGCCGGGGGTCGCGGTGCGAACACCGGGGAGCTGTTTTTT

abundance: .
j_gene: TRBJ2-2
v_gene: TRBV7-3
d_gene: .
CDR3aa: CASSPLGDRELFF
CDR3nt: TGTGCCAGCAGCCCCCTAGGGGACCGGGAGCTGTTTTTT

abundance: .
j_gene: TRBJ2-4
v_gene: TRBV28
d_gene: .
CDR3aa: CASSLYRVLAKNIQYF
CDR3nt: TGTGCCAGCAGTTTATATAGGGTTCTAGCCAAAAACATTCAGTACTTC

abundance: few
j_gene: TRBJ1-6
v_gene: TRBV18
d_gene: TRBD1
CDR3aa: CASSPQGANSPLHF
CDR3nt: TGTGCCAGCTCACCACAGGGGGCTAATTCACCCCTCCACTTT

abundance: .
j_gene: TRBJ2-5
v_gene: TRBV7-3
d_gene: TRBD1
CDR3aa: CASSLTAGGGKTQYF
CDR3nt: TGTGCCAGCAGCTTAACAGCAGGGGGCGGGAAGACCCAGTACTTC

abundance: .
j_gene: TRBJ2-6
v_gene: TRBV7-3
d_gene: .
CDR3aa: CASSPTGANVLTF
CDR3nt: TGTGCCAGCAGCCCTACTGGGGCCAACGTCCTGACTTTC

abundance: .
j_gene: TRBJ2-1
v_gene: TRBV9
d_gene: TRBD1
CDR3aa: CASSRSGTAMGNEQFF
CDR3nt: TGTGCCAGCAGCCGTTCCGGGACAGCAATGGGCAATGAGCAGTTCTTC

abundance: .
j_gene: TRBJ2-7
v_gene: TRBV10-3
d_gene: TRBD1
CDR3aa: CAISEKGQGYEQYF
CDR3nt: TGTGCCATCAGTGAGAAGGGACAGGGGTACGAGCAGTACTTC

abundance: .
j_gene: TRBJ1-2
v_gene: TRBV11-2
d_gene: .
CDR3aa: CASSLGTEDYGYTF
CDR3nt: TGTGCCAGCAGCTTAGGGACGGAAGACTATGGCTACACCTTC

abundance: .
j_gene: TRBJ2-7
v_gene: TRBV7-9
d_gene: .
CDR3aa: CASSFEVSYEQYF
CDR3nt: TGTGCCAGCAGCTTCGAAGTCTCCTACGAGCAGTACTTC

abundance: .
j_gene: TRBJ1-5
v_gene: TRBV6-6
d_gene: .
CDR3aa: CASSYSGGDSNQPQHF
CDR3nt: TGTGCCAGCAGTTACTCTGGAGGAGATAGCAATCAGCCCCAGCATTTT